These 18 T cell receptor beta chains were sequenced from one sample in a study of technical replicates of blood from several donors. Generated by immunoSEQ multiplex PCR, the TCRdb table keeps only in-frame clones and is missing some. The sample holds about 73,000 clones, around 93% seen once. The sequenced material came from T cells isolated from PBMCs. All receptors derive from a human donor in good health.

The V and J genes are TRBV25-1 and TRBJ1-6, with no clear D. Germline CDR1 is MGHDK and CDR2 is SYGVNS. The V end was cut by 5 bases, the J end by 10 bases, with 9 bases between. The CDR3 sequence is 12 residues long. This chain's CDR3 is CASSLGSSPLHF. CDR3 DNA sequence: TGTGCCAGCAGTTTGGGGAGCTCACCCCTCCACTTT.

The rearrangement links TRBV14 to TRBJ2-1; D ambiguous. CDR1 and CDR2 (germline): SGHDN, FVKESK. The CDR3 extends over 14 amino acids. The V and J ends lost 2 bases and 5 bases respectively, with 10 bases between them. The CDR3 DNA reads as TGTGCCAGCAGCCAAACGAGTTATGACAATGAGCAGTTCTTC. Its protein is CASSQTSYDNEQFF.

This clone was counted a single time. In nucleotides, the CDR3 is TGTGCCAGCAGCTGGAGGACTTACTTAAACACTGAAGCTTTCTTT. Its protein is CASSWRTYLNTEAFF. The rearrangement links TRBV5-8 to TRBJ1-1, with D unclear. CDR1 and CDR2 from the germline V gene are SGHTS and YDEGEE. The CDR3 loop spans 15 amino acids. Trimming took 3 bases from V and 2 from J, leaving 14 bases between them.

This chain links TRBV19 with TRBJ2-1, with D unresolved. V was pared by 4 bases and J by 9 bases, with 10 bases between. The CDR3 totals 12 residues. Germline V CDR1 and CDR2: LNHDA, SQIVND (reference sequence). CDR3 loop: CASSSKTGEQFF. The CDR3 DNA reads as TGTGCCAGTAGTAGCAAAACGGGTGAGCAGTTCTTC.

The chain combines TRBV18 with TRBJ1-2; maybe TRBD1 (5 bases). V was pared by 6 bases and J by 5 bases, with 16 bases between. The length of the CDR3 is 14 residues. Germline assignment: CDR1 KGHSH and CDR2 LQKENI. CDR3 bases: TGTGCCAGCTCCCCAGGGTTAAGAGGGTATGGCTACACCTTC. It translates to CASSPGLRGYGYTF.

The chain combines TRBV27 with TRBJ2-7, with 11 positions matching TRBD2. The CDR3 extends over 16 amino acids. After removal of 7 bases from V and 4 bases from J, the junction contained 12 bases not matched to a gene. Germline assignment: CDR1 MNHEY and CDR2 SMNVEV (reference sequence). CDR3 in amino acids: CASTHVIAGGAYEQYF. As DNA, the CDR3 is TGTGCCAGCACCCATGTTATAGCGGGGGGGGCTTACGAGCAGTACTTC.

The chain couples TRBV6-5 to TRBJ2-7, with 7 nucleotides matching TRBD2. Germline V gene sequence: CDR1 MNHEY, CDR2 SVGAGI. The V gene end was trimmed by 4 bases and the J gene end by 0 bases; junction bases not matched to a gene: 6. The CDR3 contains 15 residues. The CDR3 nucleotides are TGTGCCAGCAGTTCCACGCTAGCGGCCTCCTACGAGCAGTACTTC. Protein product: CASSSTLAASYEQYF.

This chain joins TRBV2 and TRBJ2-2; TRBD1 matches at 7 bases. Germline V gene data show CDR1 as SNHLY and CDR2 as FYNNEI. There are 15 residues in the CDR3. V gave up 4 bases and J gave up 6 bases; unmatched junction bases: 8. As DNA, the CDR3 is TGTGCCAGCAGTGTCCCCAGGGGGTTTGCCGGGGAGCTGTTTTTT. This codes for CASSVPRGFAGELFF.

This chain links TRBV27 with TRBJ1-1; 9 bases are a match to TRBD1. CDR3 length: 16 amino acids. Germline V CDR1 and CDR2: MNHEY, SMNVEV (reference sequence). V trimming: 0 bases; J trimming: 5 bases; junction bases outside the gene matches: 7. The CDR3 sequence: CASSLSDGTGRTEAFF. For the CDR3, the DNA is TGTGCCAGCAGTTTATCTGACGGGACAGGGCGGACTGAAGCTTTCTTT.

The chain has TRBV27 and TRBJ2-7; tentatively, D is TRBD1 (5 bases). Between the trimmed V and J ends, which lost 8 bases and 1 base, there was a span of 12 bases. CDR1 MNHEY and CDR2 SMNVEV come from the germline V gene (reference sequence). This CDR3 has 13 amino acids. CDR3 amino acids: CASGQGSSYEQYF. CDR3 coding DNA: TGTGCCAGCGGCCAGGGTTCTTCCTACGAGCAGTACTTC.

This rearrangement joins TRBV6-1 to TRBJ2-7; tentatively, D is TRBD2 (5 bases). The CDR3 covers 12 residues. Germline CDR1 reads MNHNS; CDR2 reads SASEGT. The V end lost 2 bases, the J end lost 5 bases, and 7 bases lay between the germline ends. Here the CDR3 DNA reads TGTGCCAGCAGTGAACTCGGGGACGAGCAGTACTTC. It specifies CASSELGDEQYF.

This clone was recorded only once. The V gene is TRBV6-5, the J gene TRBJ2-1, with 9 bases fitting TRBD2. With 2 bases clipped from V and 6 bases from J, the junction kept 5 bases outside the gene matches. The CDR3 contains 15 residues. The germline gives CDR1 MNHEY, CDR2 SVGAGI. The CDR3 DNA follows: TGTGCCAGCAGTTACAGAGCGGGAGGAGGCAATGAGCAGTTCTTC. It is translated as CASSYRAGGGNEQFF.

This clone has only one observation. V is TRBV9 and J is TRBJ2-2, with D tentatively TRBD2 (5 bases). Germline CDR1 is SGDLS and CDR2 is YYNGEE. The CDR3 sequence is 14 residues long. Trimming shortened V by 3 bases and J by 7 bases, and 13 bases separated the two germline ends. Written as DNA, the CDR3 is TGTGCCAGCAGCGATCTAAGCGGTTTCGGGGAGCTGTTTTTT. It yields the protein CASSDLSGFGELFF. Full variable domain (rest looked up from reference TRBV9 and TRBJ2-2): DSGVTQTPKHLITATGQRVTLRCSPRSGDLSVYWYQQSLDQGLQFLIQYYNGEERAKGNILERFSAQQFPDLHSELNLSSLELGDSALYFCASSDLSGFGELFFGEGSRLTVL.

This chain joins TRBV15 and TRBJ2-7, with TRBD1 identical over 7 bases. The CDR3 runs to 15 residues. Germline V gives CDR1 LNHNV, CDR2 YYDKDF (reference sequence). Trimming at V came to 6 bases and at J to 3 bases, leaving 11 bases not matched to a gene. In DNA form, the CDR3 reads TGTGCCACCAGTGACGGGCCTAACAGGGGCTACGAGCAGTACTTC. Encoded protein: CATSDGPNRGYEQYF.

J is TRBJ2-5 and V is TRBV11-3; D may be TRBD2 (5 bases). This CDR3 has 12 residues. V was cut by 7 bases and J by 5 bases, with 11 bases left in between. The germline V gene encodes CDR1 SGHNT and CDR2 YENEEA. CDR3 residues: CASTSWAETQYF. DNA of the CDR3: TGTGCCAGCACTAGCTGGGCGGAGACCCAGTACTTC.

The chain uses TRBV5-6 and TRBJ2-5, with D possibly matching TRBD2 (5 bases). Germline CDR1 is SGHDT and CDR2 is YYEEEE. The CDR3 consists of 13 residues. V gave up 0 bases and J gave up 5 bases, with 8 bases separating them. DNA of the CDR3: TGTGCCAGCAGCTTGGAGGAGGTCGAGACCCAGTACTTC. This gives the protein CASSLEEVETQYF. The full variable domain, its missing parts supplied by reference TRBV5-6 and TRBJ2-5, is DAGVTQSPTHLIKTRGQQVTLRCSPKSGHDTVSWYQQALGQGPQFIFQYYEEEERQRGNFPDRFSGHQFPNYSSELNVNALLLGDSALYLCASSLEEVETQYFGPGTRLLVL.

The V gene is TRBV30, the J gene TRBJ1-2; 9 bases fit TRBD1. V lost 1 base to trimming and J lost 4 bases; unmatched junction nucleotides: 7. The V gene's germline CDR1 is GTSNPN and CDR2 SVGIG (reference sequence). This CDR3 has 15 residues. CDR3 region: CAWSAADRGAYGYTF. CDR3 coding DNA: TGTGCCTGGAGTGCAGCGGACAGGGGAGCCTATGGCTACACCTTC.

This rearrangement joins TRBV6-6 to TRBJ1-5, with 9 bases aligning to TRBD1. Trimming at V came to 2 bases and at J to 8 bases, leaving 7 bases not matched to a gene. Germline CDR1 is MNHNY and CDR2 is SVGAGI (reference sequence). The CDR3 extends over 15 amino acids. The CDR3 protein is CASSYRDRELEPQHF. The CDR3 DNA follows: TGTGCCAGCAGTTACCGGGACAGGGAATTAGAGCCCCAGCATTTT.